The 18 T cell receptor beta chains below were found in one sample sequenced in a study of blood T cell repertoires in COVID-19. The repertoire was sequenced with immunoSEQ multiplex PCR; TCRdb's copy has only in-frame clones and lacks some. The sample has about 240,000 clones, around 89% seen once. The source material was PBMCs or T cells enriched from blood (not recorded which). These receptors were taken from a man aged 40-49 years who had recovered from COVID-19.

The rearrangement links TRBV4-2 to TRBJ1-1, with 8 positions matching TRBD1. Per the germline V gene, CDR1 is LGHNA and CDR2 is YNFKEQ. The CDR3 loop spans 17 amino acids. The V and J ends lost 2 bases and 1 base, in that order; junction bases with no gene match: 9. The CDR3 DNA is TGTGCCAGCAGCCAACCTACTCCCGGACAGGGGAACACTGAAGCTTTCTTT. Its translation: CASSQPTPGQGNTEAFF.

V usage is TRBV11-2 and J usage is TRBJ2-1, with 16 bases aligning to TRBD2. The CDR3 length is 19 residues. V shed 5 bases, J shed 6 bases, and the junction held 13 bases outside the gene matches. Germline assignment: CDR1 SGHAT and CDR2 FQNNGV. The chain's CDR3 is CASSPRIGTSGRVGNEQFF. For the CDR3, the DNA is TGTGCCAGCAGCCCCAGGATCGGGACTAGCGGGAGGGTGGGCAATGAGCAGTTCTTC.

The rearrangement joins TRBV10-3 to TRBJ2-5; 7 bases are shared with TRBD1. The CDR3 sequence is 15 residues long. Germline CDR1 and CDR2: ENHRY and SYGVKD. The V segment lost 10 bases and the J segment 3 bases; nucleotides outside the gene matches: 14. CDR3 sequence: CATLNTRDREETQYF. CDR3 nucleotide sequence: TGTGCCACCCTCAATACCAGAGACAGGGAAGAGACCCAGTACTTC.

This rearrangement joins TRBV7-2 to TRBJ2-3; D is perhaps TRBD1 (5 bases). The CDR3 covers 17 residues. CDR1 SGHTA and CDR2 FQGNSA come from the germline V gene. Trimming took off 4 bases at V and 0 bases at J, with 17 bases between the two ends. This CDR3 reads CASSSTSRTSSTDTQYF. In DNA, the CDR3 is TGTGCCAGCAGCTCTACATCCCGGACATCCAGCACAGATACGCAGTATTTT.

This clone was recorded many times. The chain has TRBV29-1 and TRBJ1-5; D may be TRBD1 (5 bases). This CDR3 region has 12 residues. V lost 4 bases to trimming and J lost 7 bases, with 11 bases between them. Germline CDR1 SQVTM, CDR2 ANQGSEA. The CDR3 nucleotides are TGCAGCGTTGGGGGGGAGGACCAGCCCCAGCATTTT. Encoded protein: CSVGGEDQPQHF.

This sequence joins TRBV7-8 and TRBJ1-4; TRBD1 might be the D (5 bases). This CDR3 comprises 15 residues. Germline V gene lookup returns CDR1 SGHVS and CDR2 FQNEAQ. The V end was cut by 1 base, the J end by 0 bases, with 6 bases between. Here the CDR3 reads CASSLGRATNEKLFF. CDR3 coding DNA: TGTGCCAGCAGCTTAGGCAGGGCAACTAATGAAAAACTGTTTTTT.

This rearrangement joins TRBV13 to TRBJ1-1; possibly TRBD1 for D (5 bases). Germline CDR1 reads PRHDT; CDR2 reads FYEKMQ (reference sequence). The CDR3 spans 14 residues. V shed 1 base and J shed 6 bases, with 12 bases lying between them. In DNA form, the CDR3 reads TGTGCCAGCAGCTTAGTTCAGGGTTTGTCTGAAGCTTTCTTT. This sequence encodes CASSLVQGLSEAFF.

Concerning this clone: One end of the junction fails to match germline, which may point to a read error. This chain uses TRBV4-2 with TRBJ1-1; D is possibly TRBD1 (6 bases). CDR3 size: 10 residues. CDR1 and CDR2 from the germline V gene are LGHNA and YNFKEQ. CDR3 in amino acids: CASSQTDRIF. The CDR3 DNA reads TGTGCCAGCAGCCAAACAGACAGGATATTT.

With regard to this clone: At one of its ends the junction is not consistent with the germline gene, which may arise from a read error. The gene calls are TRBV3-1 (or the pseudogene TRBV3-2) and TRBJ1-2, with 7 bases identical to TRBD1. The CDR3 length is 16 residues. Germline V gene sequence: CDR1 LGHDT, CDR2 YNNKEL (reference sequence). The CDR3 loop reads CASSQSTGAPKYGYTF. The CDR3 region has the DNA TGTGCCAGCAGCCAATCCACAGGGGCGCCTAAGTATGGCTACACCTTC.

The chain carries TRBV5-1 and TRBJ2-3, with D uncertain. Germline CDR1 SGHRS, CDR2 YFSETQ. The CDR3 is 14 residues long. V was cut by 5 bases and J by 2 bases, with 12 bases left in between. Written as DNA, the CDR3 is TGCGCCAGCAGTGAGGTGCAAAACACAGATACGCAGTATTTT. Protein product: CASSEVQNTDTQYF.

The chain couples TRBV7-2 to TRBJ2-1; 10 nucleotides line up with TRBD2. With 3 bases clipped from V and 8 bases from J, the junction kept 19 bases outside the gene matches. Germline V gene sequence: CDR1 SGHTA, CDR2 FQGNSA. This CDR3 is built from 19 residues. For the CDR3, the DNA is TGTGCCAGCAGCTTGTTTCTCCGAGCGCTAGCGGGAGAAGGTGATGAGCAGTTCTTC. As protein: CASSLFLRALAGEGDEQFF.

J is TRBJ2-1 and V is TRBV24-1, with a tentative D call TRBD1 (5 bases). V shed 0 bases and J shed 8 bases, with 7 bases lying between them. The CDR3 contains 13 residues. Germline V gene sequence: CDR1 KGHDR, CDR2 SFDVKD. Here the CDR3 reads CATSDLQGDEQFF. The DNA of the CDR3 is TGTGCCACCAGTGATTTGCAGGGCGATGAGCAGTTCTTC.

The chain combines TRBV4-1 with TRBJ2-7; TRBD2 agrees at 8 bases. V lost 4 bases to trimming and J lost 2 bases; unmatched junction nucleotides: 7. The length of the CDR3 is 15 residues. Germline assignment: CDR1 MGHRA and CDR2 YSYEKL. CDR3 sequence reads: CASSLREGTAYEQYF. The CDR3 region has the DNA TGCGCCAGCAGCCTCCGGGAGGGCACCGCCTACGAGCAGTACTTC.

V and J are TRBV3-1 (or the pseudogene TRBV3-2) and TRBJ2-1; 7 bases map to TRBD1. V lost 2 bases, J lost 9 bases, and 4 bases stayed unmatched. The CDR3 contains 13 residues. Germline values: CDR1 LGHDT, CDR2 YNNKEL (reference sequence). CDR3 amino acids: CASSQYRGGEQFF. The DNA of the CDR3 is TGTGCCAGCAGCCAATACAGGGGCGGTGAGCAGTTCTTC.

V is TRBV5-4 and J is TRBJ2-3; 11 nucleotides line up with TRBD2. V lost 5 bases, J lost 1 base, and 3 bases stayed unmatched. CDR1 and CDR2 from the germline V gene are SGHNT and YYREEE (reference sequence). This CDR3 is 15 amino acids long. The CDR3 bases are TGTGCCAGCAGAAAGACTAGCGGGGGCACAGATACGCAGTATTTT. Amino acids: CASRKTSGGTDTQYF.

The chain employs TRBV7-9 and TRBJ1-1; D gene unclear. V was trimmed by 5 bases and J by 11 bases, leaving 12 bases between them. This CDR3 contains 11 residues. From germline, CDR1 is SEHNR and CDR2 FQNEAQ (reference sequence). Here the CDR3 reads CASSMMSMAFF. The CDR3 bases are TGTGCCAGCAGCATGATGAGTATGGCTTTCTTT.

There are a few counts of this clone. The CDR3 nucleotides read TGTGCCAGCAGTTACAATTGGGGGGGTAAGGGCCAAGAGACCCAGTACTTC. This gives the protein CASSYNWGGKGQETQYF. This rearrangement joins TRBV6-2 or TRBV6-3 to TRBJ2-5; TRBD2 matches at 7 bases. With V trimmed by 2 bases and J by 1 base, 10 bases remained unmatched. CDR3 size: 17 residues. Germline-derived CDR1 and CDR2 are MNHEY and SVGEGT.

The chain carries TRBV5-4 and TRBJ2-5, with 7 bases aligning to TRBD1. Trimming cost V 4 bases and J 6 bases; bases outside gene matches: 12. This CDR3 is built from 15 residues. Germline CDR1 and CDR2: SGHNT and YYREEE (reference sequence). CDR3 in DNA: TGTGCCAGCAGCCTGGGGACAGACACCACAAAGACCCAGTACTTC. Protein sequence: CASSLGTDTTKTQYF.